These 21 T cell receptor beta chains share one sample of origin, sequenced in a study of blood T cell repertoires in COVID-19. The assay was immunoSEQ multiplex PCR, and TCRdb's table has in-frame clones only and misses some. The sample records under 80,000 clones, roughly 90% being singletons. Sequencing was done on a sample of peripheral blood. The receptors were sampled from an elderly man in a cohort sampled during active COVID-19.

This clone was seen once. The chain uses TRBV27 and TRBJ2-2; no definite D call. Germline V gives CDR1 MNHEY, CDR2 SMNVEV (reference sequence). The germline V and J ends were trimmed by 3 bases and 4 bases, with 24 bases remaining between them. CDR3 length equals 19 residues. In DNA form, the CDR3 reads TGTGCCAGCAGTTTCCGAGCCACCCGAGGTCTCCGGTCCACCGGGGAGCTGTTTTTT. This gives the protein CASSFRATRGLRSTGELFF.

A few counts support this clone. The rearrangement joins TRBV25-1 to TRBJ1-2; no clear D gene. V was clipped by 0 bases and J by 8 bases, with 16 bases between them. The CDR3 is 15 amino acids. Germline V gene sequence: CDR1 MGHDK, CDR2 SYGVNS. CDR3 bases: TGTGCCAGCAGTGAATATAGTAGGACTACTGGGGGCTACACCTTC. This sequence encodes CASSEYSRTTGGYTF.

V and J are TRBV19 and TRBJ2-5, with TRBD2 matching 10 bases. The germline V gene encodes CDR1 LNHDA and CDR2 SQIVND (reference sequence). The CDR3 is 15 amino acids. The ends lost 7 bases at V and 2 bases at J; junction bases unmatched: 7. CDR3 region: CASKTGLANQETQYF. In nucleotides, the CDR3 is TGTGCCAGTAAGACGGGACTAGCGAATCAAGAGACCCAGTACTTC.

The chain carries TRBV6-2 or TRBV6-3 and TRBJ1-1; D call uncertain. The CDR3 covers 12 residues. CDR1 and CDR2 from the germline V gene are MNHEY and SVGEGT. V lost 2 bases to trimming and J lost 6 bases, with 7 bases between them. The chain's CDR3 is CASSYEGAEAFF. As DNA, the CDR3 is TGTGCCAGCAGTTACGAGGGCGCTGAAGCTTTCTTT.

The chain links TRBV7-3 to TRBJ2-3, with TRBD2 identical over 7 bases. The ends lost 6 bases at V and 4 bases at J; junction bases unmatched: 4. Germline lookup yields CDR1 SGHTA and CDR2 FQGTGA. The CDR3 spans 13 residues. CDR3 amino acids: CASRRTSSDTQYF. Written as DNA, the CDR3 is TGTGCCAGCAGGAGGACTAGTTCAGATACGCAGTATTTT. The complete variable domain, with remaining parts taken from reference TRBV7-3 and TRBJ2-3, reads GAGVSQTPSNKVTEKGKYVELRCDPISGHTALYWYRQSLGQGPEFLIYFQGTGAADDSGLPNDRFFAVRPEGSVSTLKIQRTERGDSAVYLCASRRTSSDTQYFGPGTRLTVL.

This sequence joins TRBV25-1 and TRBJ1-4, with D maybe TRBD1 (6 bases). V was clipped by 2 bases and J by 10 bases, with 20 bases between them. The germline gives CDR1 MGHDK, CDR2 SYGVNS. This CDR3 region has 16 residues. The CDR3 reads CASSEVGGGFHGKLFF. Here the CDR3 DNA reads TGTGCCAGCAGTGAAGTGGGAGGGGGTTTCCACGGAAAACTGTTTTTT.

This sequence joins TRBV3-1 (or the pseudogene TRBV3-2) and TRBJ1-1; D is undetermined. Germline V lookup: CDR1 LGHDT, CDR2 YNNKEL (reference sequence). V was clipped by 3 bases and J by 2 bases, with 10 bases between them. The CDR3 totals 14 residues. The CDR3 here is CASSQSSSNTEAFF. Here the CDR3 DNA reads TGTGCCAGCAGCCAGTCTAGCTCCAACACTGAAGCTTTCTTT.

This chain links TRBV15 with TRBJ1-6; 8 bases match TRBD1. The junction had 1 base not matched to a gene; V was cut back by 4 bases and J by 5 bases. CDR3 size: 14 residues. CDR1 is LNHNV and CDR2 is YYDKDF in the germline V gene (reference sequence). The CDR3 coding sequence is TGTGCCACCAGCAAGGGACAGGATAATTCACCCCTCCACTTT. This gives the protein CATSKGQDNSPLHF.

The chain combines TRBV3-1 (or the pseudogene TRBV3-2) with TRBJ1-4; 8 nucleotides line up with TRBD1. CDR1 LGHDT and CDR2 YNNKEL come from the germline V gene (reference sequence). V lost 4 bases to trimming and J lost 4 bases; unmatched junction nucleotides: 11. The CDR3 is 17 amino acids. CDR3 residues: CASSLRLGTGRNEKLFF. The DNA of the CDR3 is TGTGCCAGCAGCCTACGTCTCGGGACAGGCCGTAATGAAAAACTGTTTTTT.

CDR3 nucleotide sequence: TGTGCCAGCAGCTTAGCCACTAGCGGGGGGCGCCGTGATACGCAGTATTTT. Translated, it gives CASSLATSGGRRDTQYF. V usage is TRBV11-2 and J usage is TRBJ2-3; TRBD2 agrees at 12 bases. J gave up 6 bases and V 1 base, and 8 bases lay outside the gene matches. The CDR3 is 17 residues long. CDR1 and CDR2 (germline): SGHAT, FQNNGV.

The CDR3 here is CASTRLTGLYEQYF. CDR3 bases: TGTGCCAGCACCCGACTGACAGGGTTGTACGAGCAGTACTTC. This chain uses TRBV6-5 with TRBJ2-7; 7 positions match TRBD1. This CDR3 region has 14 residues. Per germline, CDR1 MNHEY and CDR2 SVGAGI. The V and J ends lost 7 bases and 4 bases, in that order; junction bases with no gene match: 10.

The gene calls are TRBV6-2 or TRBV6-3 and TRBJ2-7, with D possibly matching TRBD1 (5 bases). The length of the CDR3 is 15 residues. Trimming cost V 5 bases and J 6 bases, with 20 bases left between them. From germline, CDR1 is MNHEY and CDR2 SVGEGT. The DNA for the CDR3 is TGTGCCAGCAGTGGCCAAAGGCAGGGTTCCGGCGAGCAGTACTTC. The encoded protein is CASSGQRQGSGEQYF.

This sequence joins TRBV20-1 and TRBJ2-7, with D perhaps TRBD2 (6 bases). CDR3 length equals 15 residues. The V end lost 3 bases, the J end lost 9 bases, and 24 bases lay between the germline ends. CDR1 is DFQATT and CDR2 is SNEGSKA in the germline V gene (reference sequence). Here the CDR3 DNA reads TGCAGTGCTAGTGCCTCTAGCGAGGAGGTGATGGGGCAGTACTTC. Protein: CSASASSEEVMGQYF.

V usage is TRBV21-1 and J usage is TRBJ2-2; the table's D call, TRBD1, was not checked against the DNA. TRBV21-1 is termed a pseudogene. This CDR3 has 16 residues. The DNA of the CDR3 is TGTGCCAGCAGCAAAGTTCGGACAGGGTACACCGGGGAGCTGTTTTTT. Translating it yields CASSKVRTGYTGELFF.

The chain carries TRBV5-1 and TRBJ2-5; TRBD2 matches at 7 bases. The CDR3 sequence is 15 residues long. The trim removed 1 base at V and 5 bases at J, leaving 8 bases unmatched. CDR1 and CDR2 from the germline V gene are SGHRS and YFSETQ. This CDR3 is CASSLSSAGKETQYF. In DNA form, the CDR3 reads TGCGCCAGCAGCTTGTCTTCAGCGGGGAAGGAGACCCAGTACTTC.

The rearrangement uses TRBV19 and TRBJ2-6, with a possible D match to TRBD1 (5 bases). V shed 1 base and J shed 4 bases, with 11 bases lying between them. Germline V lookup: CDR1 LNHDA, CDR2 SQIVND (reference sequence). This CDR3 is 16 amino acids long. The CDR3 spells CASSIGSGPGANVLTF. CDR3 sequence (DNA): TGTGCCAGTAGTATAGGTTCAGGGCCCGGGGCCAACGTCCTGACTTTC. The whole variable domain, filled in from reference TRBV19 and TRBJ2-6, reads DGGITQSPKYLFRKEGQNVTLSCEQNLNHDAMYWYRQDPGQGLRLIYYSQIVNDFQKGDIAEGYSVSREKKESFPLTVTSAQKNPTAFYLCASSIGSGPGANVLTFGAGSRLTVL.

The chain uses TRBV28 and TRBJ2-1; 11 bases map to TRBD1. The length of the CDR3 is 17 residues. Germline V gene lookup returns CDR1 MDHEN and CDR2 SYDVKM. Trimming removed 4 bases from V and 8 bases from J; junction bases left unmatched: 13. The CDR3 loop reads CASSSPSGQGAMDEQFF. The CDR3 nucleotides are TGTGCCAGCAGTTCCCCCTCCGGACAGGGGGCGATGGATGAGCAGTTCTTC.

The chain recombines TRBV4-2 with TRBJ2-3, with a weak D call TRBD2 (6 bases). The V gene lost 3 bases and the J gene lost 0 bases, with 10 bases spanning the gap. The CDR3 sequence is 15 residues long. Germline assignment: CDR1 LGHNA and CDR2 YNFKEQ. CDR3 in DNA: TGTGCCAGCAGCCAGGGGGACTCAAGCACAGATACGCAGTATTTT. Translated: CASSQGDSSTDTQYF.

This chain joins TRBV7-2 and TRBJ1-3, with a tentative D call TRBD1 (5 bases). The CDR3 is 13 residues long. CDR1 SGHTA and CDR2 FQGNSA come from the germline V gene. The V end lost 5 bases, the J end lost 3 bases, and 8 bases lay between the germline ends. The CDR3 reads CASSEGVGNTIYF. CDR3 bases: TGTGCCAGCAGCGAAGGGGTTGGAAACACCATATATTTT.

V usage is TRBV5-4 and J usage is TRBJ2-5, with TRBD2 identical over 7 bases. The ends lost 2 bases at V and 1 base at J; junction bases unmatched: 2. Germline lookup yields CDR1 SGHNT and CDR2 YYREEE (reference sequence). This CDR3 is 14 amino acids long. The CDR3 here is CASSLSSGQETQYF. DNA of the CDR3: TGTGCCAGCAGCTTATCTAGCGGCCAAGAGACCCAGTACTTC.

This clone has only one observation. CDR3 residues: CASSLAGQGNYGYTF. The CDR3 DNA reads as TGTGCCAGCAGCTTGGCCGGGCAGGGCAACTATGGCTACACCTTC. The chain has TRBV5-6 and TRBJ1-2; perhaps TRBD1 as D (5 bases). The CDR3 loop spans 15 amino acids. The V end was cut by 0 bases, the J end by 2 bases, with 11 bases between. CDR1 and CDR2 from the germline V gene are SGHDT and YYEEEE.